The entry below describes one TCR beta chain. This record belongs to a study of cytomegalovirus exposure and HLA in healthy donors. A multiplex PCR was run with 60 Vbeta primers and 13 Jbeta primers. Clones were sequenced by immunoSEQ multiplex PCR, and TCRdb holds only the in-frame ones, with some missing. The sample shows more than 110,000 clones, and roughly 2.5% sits with its ten largest clones. The CDR3 loop spans 15 amino acids. Trimming shortened V by 0 bases and J by 2 bases, and 8 bases separated the two germline ends. The germline gives CDR1 SGHTA, CDR2 FQGNSA. The sample was PBMCs. This chain connects TRBV7-2 to TRBJ1-5; D is unresolved. The receptor comes from a man in his forties in good health and CMV-seronegative. The CDR3 loop is CASSLAGRGNQPQHF. In DNA, the CDR3 is TGTGCCAGCAGCTTAGCAGGGAGGGGCAATCAGCCCCAGCATTTT. The complete variable domain, with remaining parts taken from reference TRBV7-2 and TRBJ1-5, reads GAGVSQSPSNKVTEKGKDVELRCDPISGHTALYWYRQSLGQGLEFLIYFQGNSAPDKSGLPSDRFSAERTGGSVSTLTIQRTQQEDSAVYLCASSLAGRGNQPQHFGDGTRLSIL.